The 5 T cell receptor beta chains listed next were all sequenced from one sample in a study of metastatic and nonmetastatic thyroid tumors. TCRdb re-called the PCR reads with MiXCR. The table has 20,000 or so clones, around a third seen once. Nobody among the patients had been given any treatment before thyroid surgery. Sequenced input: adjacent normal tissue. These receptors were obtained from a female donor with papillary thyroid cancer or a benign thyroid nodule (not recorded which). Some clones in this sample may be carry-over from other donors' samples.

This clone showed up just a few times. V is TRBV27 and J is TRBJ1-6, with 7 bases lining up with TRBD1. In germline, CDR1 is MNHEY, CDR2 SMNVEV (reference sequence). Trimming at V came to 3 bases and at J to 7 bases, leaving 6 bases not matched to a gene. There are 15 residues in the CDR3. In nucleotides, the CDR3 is TGTGCCAGCAGTTTGTCCGGACAGGAGAATTCACCCCTCCACTTT. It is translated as CASSLSGQENSPLHF.

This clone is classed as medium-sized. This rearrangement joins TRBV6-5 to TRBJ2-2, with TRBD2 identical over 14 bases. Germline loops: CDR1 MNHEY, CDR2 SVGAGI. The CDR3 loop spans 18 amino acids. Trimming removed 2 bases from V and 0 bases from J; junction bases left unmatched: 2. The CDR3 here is CASSYRTSGGTNTGELFF. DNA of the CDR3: TGTGCCAGCAGTTACAGGACTAGCGGGGGGACGAACACCGGGGAGCTGTTTTTT.

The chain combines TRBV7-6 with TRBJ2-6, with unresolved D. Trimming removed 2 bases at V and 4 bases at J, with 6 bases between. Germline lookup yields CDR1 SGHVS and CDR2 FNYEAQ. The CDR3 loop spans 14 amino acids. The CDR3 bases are TGTGCCAGCAGCTTATATCCCGGGGCCAACGTCCTGACTTTC. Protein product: CASSLYPGANVLTF.

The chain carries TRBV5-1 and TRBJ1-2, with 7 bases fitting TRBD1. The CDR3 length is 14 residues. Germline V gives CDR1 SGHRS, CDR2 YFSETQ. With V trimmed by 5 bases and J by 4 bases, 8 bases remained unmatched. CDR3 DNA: TGCGCCAGCAGTTTAGGACAGGTCGTCTATGGCTACACCTTC. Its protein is CASSLGQVVYGYTF.

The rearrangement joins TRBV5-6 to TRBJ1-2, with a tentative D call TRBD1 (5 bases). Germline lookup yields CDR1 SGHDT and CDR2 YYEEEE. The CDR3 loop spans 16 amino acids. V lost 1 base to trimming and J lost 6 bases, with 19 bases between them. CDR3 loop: CASSLILQGGTDGYTF. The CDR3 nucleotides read TGTGCCAGCAGCTTGATTCTTCAGGGTGGGACGGATGGCTACACCTTC.